The 19 T cell receptor beta chains below were found in one sample sequenced in a study of T cell repertoires in cytomegalovirus infection. TCRdb re-called the reads through MiXCR, storing one row per CDR3 protein. The profile covers 200,000 to 300,000 distinct CDR3 sequences, with roughly an eighth appearing a single time and about 8.7% taken by the ten largest. The sample comprised PBMCs. All receptors come from a human donor in good health (CMV status not recorded). Some clones in this sample may be carry-over from other donors' samples.

This clonotype was counted at least ten times. The chain recombines TRBV7-8 with TRBJ2-3; the match to TRBD2 covers 11 bases. The CDR3 is made up of 17 amino acids. The J segment lost 4 bases and the V segment lost 3 bases, leaving 9 bases of the junction unmatched. Germline CDR1 SGHVS, CDR2 FQNEAQ. CDR3: CASSLNVAGGLPDTQYF. The DNA for the CDR3 is TGTGCCAGCAGCTTGAACGTAGCGGGAGGGCTGCCAGATACGCAGTATTTT.

This clonotype was detected ten times or more. The J gene is TRBJ2-7, the V gene TRBV6-2 or TRBV6-3; TRBD1 matches 7 bases. V lost 7 bases, J lost 3 bases, and 12 bases stayed unmatched. CDR3 length: 15 residues. CDR1 and CDR2 from the germline V gene are MNHEY and SVGEGT. CDR3 amino acids: CASTDQRQGYYEQYF. CDR3 coding DNA: TGTGCCAGCACTGACCAGAGACAGGGATACTACGAGCAGTACTTC.

In its sample, this clonotype was seen once. The chain employs TRBV25-1 and TRBJ1-2, with D perhaps matching TRBD1 (5 bases). This CDR3 region has 12 residues. V was cut by 8 bases and J by 10 bases, with 17 bases left in between. The germline V gene encodes CDR1 MGHDK and CDR2 SYGVNS. The CDR3 spells CASVKSGTYYTF. In nucleotides, the CDR3 is TGTGCCAGCGTTAAATCGGGGACCTACTACACCTTC.

In this sample, this clonotype turned up once. The genes are TRBV24-1 and TRBJ2-2; D is uncertain. This CDR3 has 12 amino acids. Per germline, CDR1 KGHDR and CDR2 SFDVKD. V dropped 4 bases and J dropped 8 bases, with 7 bases sitting between them. The CDR3 protein is CATSDSVGELFF. DNA for the CDR3: TGTGCCACCAGTGACTCAGTAGGGGAGCTGTTTTTT.

Only a few counts were recorded for this clonotype. The rearrangement links TRBV6-6 to TRBJ2-6; D ambiguous. V lost 4 bases, J lost 0 bases, and 10 bases lay in between. CDR1 and CDR2 (germline): MNHNY, SVGAGI (reference sequence). This CDR3 comprises 16 residues. This CDR3 reads CASSSSWDSGANVLTF. CDR3 DNA: TGTGCCAGCAGTTCTTCATGGGACTCTGGGGCCAACGTCCTGACTTTC.

This clonotype was seen many times. This chain uses TRBV12-3 or TRBV12-4 with TRBJ1-1; a possible D gene is TRBD1 (5 bases). The CDR3 spans 14 residues. Trimming shortened V by 6 bases and J by 2 bases, and 13 bases separated the two germline ends. The CDR3 sequence is CASRTGTVNTEAFF. CDR3 in DNA: TGTGCCAGCAGAACCGGGACGGTAAACACTGAAGCTTTCTTT.

At least ten counts were recorded for this clonotype. The genes are TRBV6-2 or TRBV6-3 and TRBJ1-5; a possible D gene is TRBD1 (5 bases). The CDR3 covers 15 residues. V lost 5 bases to trimming and J lost 9 bases, with 20 bases between them. The germline CDR1 and CDR2 sequences are MNHEY and SVGEGT. This CDR3 is CASSPTPGTSRPQHF. As DNA, the CDR3 is TGTGCCAGCAGTCCCACCCCCGGGACGTCAAGGCCCCAGCATTTT.

This clonotype was seen only a few times. The chain recombines TRBV29-1 with TRBJ2-1, with D perhaps being TRBD1 or TRBD2 (5 bases each). This CDR3 comprises 19 residues. The germline V gene has CDR1 SQVTM and CDR2 ANQGSEA. Deletions cut 0 bases from V and 0 bases from J, with 21 bases between. DNA for the CDR3: TGCAGCGTTGAAGATGGGGCGTCTAGCTTACAGGCCTCCTACAATGAGCAGTTCTTC. Amino acid sequence: CSVEDGASSLQASYNEQFF.

The chain recombines TRBV7-9 with TRBJ2-7; 10 positions match TRBD1. After removal of 6 bases from V and 6 bases from J, the junction contained 11 bases not matched to a gene. This CDR3 is built from 15 residues. CDR1 SEHNR and CDR2 FQNEAQ come from the germline V gene (reference sequence). The CDR3 DNA is TGTGCCAGCAGTACTCCGGGACAGGGGACAGTCGAGCAGTACTTC. This codes for CASSTPGQGTVEQYF.

Of note for this clonotype: This may be a read error, as it is one base from a much larger clone. The chain recombines TRBV7-9 with TRBJ2-1; D is unresolved. Germline loops: CDR1 SEHNR, CDR2 FQNEAQ (reference sequence). The CDR3 is 13 residues long. Trimming cost V 1 base and J 7 bases, with 8 bases left between them. The CDR3 DNA is TGTGCCAGCAGCTTAGGGCGAAAAAATGAGCAGTTCTTC. Translation: CASSLGRKNEQFF.

This clonotype was counted a few times. The CDR3 reads CASSTTMTVSNEKLFF. Here the CDR3 DNA reads TGTGCCAGTAGTACAACGATGACAGTGTCTAATGAAAAACTGTTTTTT. J is TRBJ1-4 and V is TRBV19; possibly TRBD1 for D (5 bases). Trimming took 4 bases from V and 3 from J, leaving 15 bases between them. This CDR3 has 16 amino acids. Germline V gives CDR1 LNHDA, CDR2 SQIVND (reference sequence).

The chain is built from TRBV12-3 or TRBV12-4 and TRBJ1-2; D call uncertain. CDR3 length equals 14 residues. V was shortened by 0 bases and J by 2 bases, with 7 bases between the two germline ends. CDR3 region: CASSLATENYGYTF. The CDR3 coding sequence is TGTGCCAGCAGTTTAGCGACGGAGAACTATGGCTACACCTTC.

The chain joins TRBV4-3 to TRBJ2-1; a weak D match, TRBD2 (6 bases). Per germline, CDR1 LGHNA and CDR2 YSLEER. The CDR3 is 15 residues long. V lost 5 bases and J 4 bases, leaving 15 bases between the germline ends. The CDR3 protein is CASSSDPSGYNEQFF. CDR3 nucleotide sequence: TGCGCCAGCAGCTCCGACCCCAGCGGGTACAATGAGCAGTTCTTC.

This clonotype has a handful of counts. This chain links TRBV4-2 with TRBJ2-3; perhaps TRBD2 as D (6 bases). The germline CDR1 and CDR2 sequences are LGHNA and YNFKEQ. The CDR3 is 15 residues long. Trimming left V 4 bases short and J 1 base short, with 12 bases between. This CDR3 reads CASSLDQRGTDTQYF. CDR3 DNA sequence: TGTGCCAGCAGCCTTGATCAGCGGGGCACAGATACGCAGTATTTT.

This clonotype has more than one count but fewer than ten. The rearrangement joins TRBV7-9 to TRBJ1-1; D ambiguous. Germline V gene data show CDR1 as SEHNR and CDR2 as FQNEAQ (reference sequence). The CDR3 extends over 14 amino acids. Trimming cost V 1 base and J 5 bases, with 11 bases left between them. CDR3 bases: TGTGCCAGCAGCTTAGGCGTAGTCGGTACTGAAGCTTTCTTT. This gives the protein CASSLGVVGTEAFF.

The V gene is TRBV29-1, the J gene TRBJ2-3; D remains ambiguous. Looked up from germline, CDR1 is SQVTM and CDR2 is ANQGSEA. The CDR3 loop spans 11 amino acids. V was clipped by 3 bases and J by 5 bases, with 6 bases between them. CDR3 in amino acids: CSVDGGDTQYF. As DNA, the CDR3 is TGCAGCGTTGACGGTGGAGATACGCAGTATTTT.

CDR3 protein: CASSFWGAGAEAFF. The CDR3 DNA reads as TGTGCCAGCAGTTTTTGGGGGGCGGGCGCTGAAGCTTTCTTT. This chain links TRBV12-3 or TRBV12-4 with TRBJ1-1; TRBD1 is a possible D gene (6 bases). V gave up 3 bases and J gave up 6 bases, with 14 bases separating them. This CDR3 is built from 14 residues.

The chain combines TRBV7-2 with TRBJ2-3; either TRBD1 or TRBD2 may fit D (6 bases each). V was clipped by 0 bases and J by 3 bases, with 13 bases between them. From germline, CDR1 is SGHTA and CDR2 FQGNSA. This CDR3 has 16 residues. This CDR3 is CASSLAGGARTDTQYF. As DNA, the CDR3 is TGTGCCAGCAGCTTAGCGGGGGGCGCTCGGACAGATACGCAGTATTTT. Filled out from reference TRBV7-2 and TRBJ2-3, the complete variable domain reads GAGVSQSPSNKVTEKGKDVELRCDPISGHTALYWYRQSLGQGLEFLIYFQGNSAPDKSGLPSDRFSAERTGGSVSTLTIQRTQQEDSAVYLCASSLAGGARTDTQYFGPGTRLTVL.

This clonotype was seen at least ten times. V usage is TRBV11-2 and J usage is TRBJ2-1; TRBD1 aligns across 11 bases. Germline CDR1 is SGHAT and CDR2 is FQNNGV. V trimming: 4 bases; J trimming: 5 bases; junction bases outside the gene matches: 1. There are 14 residues in the CDR3. The CDR3 nucleotides read TGTGCCAGCAGCTGGGACAGGGGGAACAATGAGCAGTTCTTC. Translated: CASSWDRGNNEQFF.